This record looks at one TCR beta chain sequence and its context. This clone was counted between two and nine times. Its antigen target is currently unknown. Base qualities are not at hand, and no much larger clone is one base apart. Other DNA variants within this sample encode the same CDR3. The collaborating institutions used their own protocols to collect whole blood in K2EDTA tubes. For TCRbeta analysis, collaborators shipped samples in one of three forms: frozen whole blood, isolated PBMCs, or DNA extracted from either of those sample types. This record belongs to a study of blood T cell repertoires in COVID-19 (dated by TCRdb to between 2020 and 2021). Context from the whole study: Collaborator samples came from the United States, Italy and Spain and covered acute and convalescent phases of COVID-19. The sample metadata nearly always contained a de-identified subject ID, COVID-19 status, age in years and sex. The repertoires were released in a freely available public database intended as a resource for research on the immune response to SARS-CoV-2. The samples were drawn from the first 160 participants of the ongoing ImmuneRACE study and from over 950 subjects provided by 6 global collaborators. Subjects who had been exposed to COVID-19, were actively infected with it, or had recovered from it provided the deeply sampled blood TCRbeta repertoires that made up the dataset. The material from the prospective study consisted of cDNA or gDNA derived from T cells, B-cell-depleted T cells, or PBMCs. Where available, HLA class I and class II types were taken from metadata supplied by the sample provider and were not determined by assay-based typing.

The immunoSEQ Assay, a bias-controlled multiplex PCR, was used to amplify TCRbeta CDR3 regions from genomic DNA. Regarding the original processing steps: The number of nucleated cells in each sample was estimated by amplification of reference gene primers within the assay. Sequence reads were collapsed and filtered to measure the absolute abundance of every unique TCRbeta CDR3 rearrangement. For each sample, productive Simpson clonality was calculated by taking the square root of Simpson's diversity index across productive rearrangements. TCRdb re-hosts the immuneACCESS table, in-frame sequences only. Its copies lack some clones; in the studies checked, an unresolved V gene accounts for under half of them, and the cause for the rest is not known. From that table come the V and J calls and clone size; the DNA was used to work out D and trimming. The sample table holds roughly 200,000 clones, of which approximately 80% were seen once. The ten largest clones capture about 20% of the sample.

Compared with germline, V lacks 6 bases and J lacks 2 bases; bases without a gene match: 2. The CDR3 covers 13 residues, taking in both the cysteine and the phenylalanine. Of all the DNA, just the CDR3 is kept, 39 bases in frame from base 1. Per the germline V gene, MNHEY is the CDR1 and SVGAGI is the CDR2. The paper's findings and limits, for the study overall: How much clinical and demographic metadata was included differed by source and by participant, and the metadata was provided uncurated.

This sequence uses TRBV6-5 and TRBJ1-2, with 8 middle bases fitting TRBD1. The TCR comes from a human donor in a cohort sampled during active COVID-19. The source material was peripheral blood. CDR3 reads: CASSRTGNYGYTF. Here is the DNA: TGTGCCAGCAGCCGGACAGGGAACTATGGCTACACCTTC.